The clone carrying this T cell receptor (beta chain) was counted a few times. Deletions cut 2 bases from V and 5 bases from J, with 4 bases between. The CDR3 is 12 residues long. Germline V gene lookup returns CDR1 LGHDT and CDR2 YNNKEL (reference sequence). The data stem from a study of T-cell memory formation after mild COVID-19. 5'RACE with constant-segment primers yielded barcoded, UMI-tagged TCR alpha and TCR beta cDNA libraries. TCRdb re-called the 5' RACE reads through MiXCR, storing one row per CDR3 protein. The sample has approximately 180,000 distinct CDR3 sequences, 16% seen once. This clonotype was sampled from an adult woman who had mild COVID-19 (a few samples of this study predate the infection). Cell type and time point are not known. The sample comprised PBMCs or a T cell subset sorted from them (not recorded which). The chain links TRBV3-1 to TRBJ1-5; D ambiguous. CDR3 sequence (DNA): TGTGCCAGCAGCCAAACCGATCAGCCCCAGCATTTT. This sequence encodes CASSQTDQPQHF.